A selection of T cell receptor beta chains follows, all from one sample in a study of neoadjuvant anti-PD-1 for oral cavity cancer. Data came from immunoSEQ multiplex PCR; TCRdb stores just in-frame clones and leaves some out. The data contain roughly 8,000 clones, over 40% of them singletons. The sequences come from tumor tissue, collected before nivolumab (anti-PD-1) treatment. These receptors came from a person aged 35-79 years with oral cavity squamous cell carcinoma. Each CDR3 is given with its conserved first and last residue. D genes are given only for firm matches. The listing skips clone size in some rows; elsewhere it reads once, few, many or a size class.

NA	TRBV7-8	TRBJ2-5	NA	CASSQETQYF	TGTGCCAGCAGCCAAGAGACCCAGTACTTC
few	TRBV25-1	TRBJ1-1	TRBD1	CASSVGGLTEAFF	TGTGCCAGCAGTGTAGGGGGCCTCACTGAAGCTTTCTTT
medium-sized	TRBV6-5	TRBJ1-1	NA	CASSYSSQNTEAFF	TGTGCCAGCAGTTACTCGAGCCAGAACACTGAAGCTTTCTTT
NA	TRBV18	TRBJ2-5	TRBD1	CASSPPGQGETQYF	TGTGCCAGCTCACCACCGGGACAGGGAGAGACCCAGTACTTC
few	TRBV27	TRBJ2-5	NA	CASSLSTAQETQYF	TGTGCCAGCAGTTTATCCACAGCCCAGGAGACCCAGTACTTC
NA	TRBV27	TRBJ2-7	TRBD1	CASSPGTGASYEQYF	TGTGCCAGCAGTCCAGGGACAGGGGCCTCCTACGAGCAGTACTTC
few	TRBV28	TRBJ1-2	NA	CASSTQEIYGYTF	TGTGCCAGCAGCACACAGGAAATCTATGGCTACACCTTC
NA	TRBV5-6	TRBJ1-2	TRBD1	CASSLQQGAEGYTF	TGTGCCAGCAGCTTGCAACAGGGGGCTGAGGGCTACACCTTC
few	TRBV20-1	TRBJ1-1	NA	CSAIRDPQAFF	TGCAGTGCTATCCGGGACCCCCAAGCTTTCTTT
NA	TRBV18	TRBJ1-5	TRBD1	CASSPDRAPPQHF	TGTGCCAGCTCACCGGACAGGGCCCCCCCCCAGCATTTT
NA	TRBV11-2	TRBJ2-1	NA	CASSRGQSSYNEQFF	TGTGCCAGCAGCCGCGGACAGAGCTCCTACAATGAGCAGTTCTTC
NA	TRBV11-3	TRBJ2-2	NA	CASSRESRAGELFF	TGTGCCAGCAGCAGGGAGTCGAGGGCCGGGGAGCTGTTTTTT